The rows below give T cell receptor beta chains drawn from one sample of a study of cytomegalovirus exposure and HLA in healthy donors. TCRdb keeps only in-frame clones here, not all; method: immunoSEQ multiplex PCR. The sample includes 200,000 to 300,000 clones, 82% seen only once; the top ten take 5% to 6%. Sample: PBMCs. These receptors all come from a woman in her thirties or forties in good health and CMV-seropositive. The CDR3 runs from the conserved cysteine through the conserved F or W. The order of the fields is J gene, D gene, CDR3 length, V gene, clone size, CDR3 protein, CDR3 DNA. The D gene is left open where the match is weak. Only some rows state a clone size, as once, few, many or a class for expanded clones.

TRBJ2-3 | TRBD2 | 17 | TRBV5-4 | . | CASSFGLAGGRTDTQYF | TGTGCCAGCAGCTTCGGGCTAGCGGGAGGACGCACAGATACGCAGTATTTT
TRBJ1-4 | . | 15 | TRBV5-6 | . | CASSLGQTTNEKLFF | TGTGCCAGCAGCTTGGGGCAGACAACTAATGAAAAACTGTTTTTT
TRBJ2-7 | . | 18 | TRBV5-1 | . | CASSLKLPSLDSSYEQYF | TGCGCCAGCAGCTTAAAGCTCCCGAGCCTGGACAGCTCCTACGAGCAGTACTTC
TRBJ1-1 | TRBD1 | 14 | TRBV9 | . | CASSGQGLNTEAFF | TGTGCCAGCAGCGGACAGGGATTGAACACTGAAGCTTTCTTT
TRBJ2-4 | TRBD2 | 14 | TRBV4-3 | . | CASSQDRGSDIQYF | TGCGCCAGCAGCCAAGATCGCGGGAGCGACATTCAGTACTTC
TRBJ2-7 | TRBD1 | 15 | TRBV5-6 | once | CASSGRDRGRYEQYF | TGTGCCAGCAGCGGCCGGGACAGGGGCCGTTACGAGCAGTACTTC
TRBJ1-1 | . | 13 | TRBV19 | few | CASSIDRNTEAFF | TGTGCCAGTAGTATAGATAGGAACACTGAAGCTTTCTTT
TRBJ1-6 | . | 15 | TRBV11-3 | . | CASSLSTGLNSPLHF | TGTGCCAGCAGCTTATCAACGGGTCTTAATTCACCCCTCCACTTT
TRBJ2-1 | TRBD1 | 16 | TRBV7-6 | . | CASSLGGQGKDNEQFF | TGTGCCAGCAGCTTAGGGGGACAGGGGAAGGACAATGAGCAGTTCTTC
TRBJ1-1 | . | 13 | TRBV9 | . | CASSADRNTEAFF | TGTGCCAGCAGCGCTGACAGGAACACTGAAGCTTTCTTT
TRBJ1-5 | TRBD1 | 14 | TRBV9 | once | CASSEQGANQPQHF | TGTGCCAGCAGCGAACAGGGGGCGAATCAGCCCCAGCATTTT
TRBJ1-4 | TRBD1 | 14 | TRBV19 | . | CASSLDRGGEKLFF | TGTGCCAGTAGCTTAGACAGGGGTGGTGAAAAACTGTTTTTT
TRBJ2-1 | TRBD2 | 13 | TRBV30 | once | CASSSGRGLEQFF | TGTGCCAGCTCTAGCGGGAGGGGGCTTGAGCAGTTCTTC
TRBJ1-1 | . | 11 | TRBV12-5 | few | CASRSVTEAFF | TGTGCTAGTCGGTCGGTCACTGAAGCTTTCTTT
TRBJ2-1 | TRBD2 | 16 | TRBV18 | . | CASSSTSGGSYNEQFF | TGTGCCAGCTCATCGACTAGCGGGGGCTCCTACAATGAGCAGTTCTTC
TRBJ2-3 | . | 15 | TRBV6-4 | . | CASSDGRGSTDTQYF | TGTGCCAGCAGTGACGGCAGGGGAAGCACAGATACGCAGTATTTT
TRBJ1-1 | . | 14 | TRBV19 | . | CASSVGLSNTEAFF | TGTGCCAGTAGTGTAGGACTCTCGAACACTGAAGCTTTCTTT
TRBJ2-1 | TRBD1 | 12 | TRBV18 | . | CASSTDRAREFF | TGTGCCAGCTCTACGGACAGGGCCAGGGAGTTCTTC
TRBJ1-1 | TRBD1 | 14 | TRBV19 | . | CASRGQGRNTEAFF | TGTGCCAGTAGAGGACAGGGGAGGAACACTGAAGCTTTCTTT
TRBJ1-4 | . | 14 | TRBV4-3 | few | CASSQDQTNEKLFF | TGCGCCAGCAGCCAAGACCAGACTAATGAAAAACTGTTTTTT
TRBJ2-1 | TRBD2 | 19 | TRBV5-3 | . | CARSLSTLGGLAGLNEQFF | TGTGCCAGAAGCTTATCAACGTTGGGGGGGCTAGCGGGCTTGAATGAGCAGTTCTTC
TRBJ2-1 | . | 11 | TRBV7-9 | . | CASSSTGNQFF | TGTGCCAGCAGCTCCACGGGGAATCAGTTCTTC
TRBJ1-1 | . | 15 | TRBV5-1 | . | CASSLEKAAGTEAFF | TGCGCCAGCAGCTTGGAAAAGGCTGCGGGCACTGAAGCTTTCTTT
TRBJ1-2 | . | 17 | TRBV5-1 | . | CASTPHRNPGINYGYTF | TGCGCCAGCACCCCCCACCGGAACCCCGGGATTAACTATGGCTACACCTTC
TRBJ1-1 | . | 15 | TRBV13 | few | CASSPRGTTNTEAFF | TGTGCCAGCAGCCCCCGAGGGACTACGAACACTGAAGCTTTCTTT
TRBJ1-1 | . | 14 | TRBV6-5 | . | CASSPDRRNIEAFF | TGTGCCAGCAGTCCAGACAGGCGTAATATTGAAGCTTTCTTT
TRBJ1-3 | TRBD1 | 16 | TRBV18 | few | CASSPTTGGLGNTIYF | TGTGCCAGCTCACCAACAACAGGGGGCCTTGGAAACACCATATATTTT
TRBJ1-4 | TRBD1 | 17 | TRBV27 | . | CASSPPPRTGIFEKLFF | TGTGCCAGCAGTCCGCCACCCCGGACAGGGATATTTGAAAAACTGTTTTTT
TRBJ2-1 | TRBD2 | 15 | TRBV6-6 | . | CASRGPGGTYNEQFF | TGTGCCAGCAGAGGACCGGGGGGGACCTACAATGAGCAGTTCTTC
TRBJ2-7 | . | 14 | TRBV6-4 | . | CASSDATLEYEQYF | TGTGCCAGCAGTGACGCCACGTTAGAGTACGAGCAGTACTTC
TRBJ2-7 | . | 14 | TRBV7-8 | . | CASSLAQGRYEQYF | TGTGCCAGCAGCTTAGCGCAGGGTCGGTACGAGCAGTACTTC
TRBJ2-5 | TRBD2 | 15 | TRBV6-1 | . | CATSGLAGTQETQYF | TGTGCCACCTCGGGACTAGCGGGGACCCAAGAGACCCAGTACTTC
TRBJ1-4 | . | 15 | TRBV6-1 | . | CASTLGAATNEKLFF | TGTGCCAGCACTTTGGGGGCTGCAACTAATGAAAAACTGTTTTTT
TRBJ2-7 | . | 16 | TRBV11-3 | . | CASSSGRRGYTYEQYF | TGTGCCAGCAGCTCAGGGAGGCGCGGTTACACCTACGAGCAGTACTTC
TRBJ2-4 | . | 14 | TRBV5-4 | . | CASSLIGGKNIQYF | TGTGCCAGCAGCTTGATAGGGGGCAAAAACATTCAGTACTTC
TRBJ2-1 | TRBD2 | 15 | TRBV29-1 | . | CSSLGGLAGGGEQFF | TGCAGCTCCCTAGGAGGACTAGCGGGAGGAGGTGAGCAGTTCTTC
TRBJ2-7 | TRBD1 | 14 | TRBV6-6 | . | CASSYGTGGYEQYF | TGTGCCAGCAGTTACGGGACAGGGGGCTACGAGCAGTACTTC
TRBJ1-2 | . | 13 | TRBV30 | . | CAWSEQGNYGYTF | TGTGCCTGGAGTGAGCAGGGCAACTATGGCTACACCTTC
TRBJ1-4 | . | 13 | TRBV7-3 | few | CASSFAPDEKLFF | TGTGCCAGCAGCTTTGCTCCAGATGAAAAACTGTTTTTT
TRBJ1-4 | . | 13 | TRBV5-1 | . | CASSSGQLEKLFF | TGCGCCAGCAGTTCCGGACAGCTTGAAAAACTGTTTTTT
TRBJ1-2 | . | 13 | TRBV30 | . | CAFLAGLNYGCTF | .
TRBJ1-1 | TRBD1 | 18 | TRBV11-3 | . | CASSLTSTGVKRSTEAFF | TGTGCCAGCAGCTTAACCTCGACAGGGGTCAAAAGATCCACTGAAGCTTTCTTT
TRBJ2-5 | . | 11 | TRBV20-1 | . | CSAISGETQYF | TGCAGTGCTATATCAGGGGAGACCCAGTACTTC
TRBJ2-7 | TRBD1 | 16 | TRBV5-4 | few | CASSAHRQGARYEQYF | TGTGCCAGCAGCGCACATCGACAGGGGGCGCGGTACGAGCAGTACTTC
TRBJ1-1 | TRBD1 | 16 | TRBV9 | . | CASSATGGVSNTEAFF | TGTGCCAGCAGCGCTACAGGGGGCGTCTCGAACACTGAAGCTTTCTTT
TRBJ1-2 | TRBD1 | 14 | TRBV30 | once | CAWKRTGANYGYTF | TGTGCCTGGAAGAGGACAGGGGCTAACTATGGCTACACCTTC
TRBJ1-5 | TRBD1 | 15 | TRBV7-2 | . | CASSPPGTEDQPQHF | TGTGCCAGCAGCCCTCCCGGGACAGAGGATCAGCCCCAGCATTTT
TRBJ1-3 | . | 15 | TRBV7-9 | . | CASSFRGDSGNTIYF | TGTGCCAGCAGCTTCCGGGGTGACTCTGGAAACACCATATATTTT
TRBJ1-1 | TRBD1 | 14 | TRBV5-6 | . | CASSFGTGLTEAFF | TGTGCCAGCAGCTTCGGGACAGGGCTCACTGAAGCTTTCTTT
TRBJ2-1 | . | 14 | TRBV11-3 | . | CASSQPGPGDEQFF | TGTGCCAGCAGCCAACCTGGTCCCGGGGATGAGCAGTTCTTC
TRBJ2-3 | TRBD1 | 16 | TRBV19 | . | CASSQSGTGGEDTQYF | TGTGCCAGTAGCCAGAGCGGGACAGGGGGCGAGGATACGCAGTATTTT